The subject of this entry is one T cell receptor (beta chain). Per the original methods: From reference gene primer amplification, estimates of nucleated cell counts were derived. Measured with immunoSEQ multiplex PCR; TCRdb has only the in-frame clones, and not every one. V and J calls and clone size come straight from that table; D and trimming were deduced from the DNA. The data show about 200,000 clones, with 94% seen just once and 0.6% to 0.8% held by the top ten. V shed 0 bases and J shed 1 base, with 12 bases lying between them. The CDR3 is 16 residues long. Germline V lookup: CDR1 PRHDT, CDR2 FYEKMQ (reference sequence). The sample comes from a study of blood T cell repertoires in COVID-19. Seattle-derived patients entered the study during active infection and were followed longitudinally.

Specimen: peripheral blood. The chain has TRBV13 and TRBJ1-1; no clear D. This clonotype was sampled from a man aged 25 to 40 with COVID-19, enrolled during active disease. The CDR3 here is CASSLGRPNSNTEAFF. The CDR3 nucleotides are TGTGCCAGCAGCTTAGGCCGCCCAAACTCGAACACTGAAGCTTTCTTT.